The 13 T cell receptor beta chains presented below share a single source sample, sequenced in a study of graft-versus-host responses after intestinal transplantation. Here immunoSEQ multiplex PCR was the method, and the copy in TCRdb shows in-frame clones only, minus some. This sample yields just over 15,000 clones, of which 87% are seen a single time; around 6.3% belongs to the top ten. This material consisted of bone marrow, taken nearly 130 days after intestinal transplantation. The receptor source for this set is a human patient who received an intestinal transplant, so some T cells may come from the graft donor.

In this sample, this clone turned up a few times. The chain uses TRBV7-9 and TRBJ2-7; 7 bases line up with TRBD1. Trimming cost V 4 bases and J 4 bases; bases outside gene matches: 4. The CDR3 totals 13 residues. Germline lookup yields CDR1 SEHNR and CDR2 FQNEAQ (reference sequence). CDR3: CASSSTDRYEQYF. CDR3 DNA sequence: TGTGCCAGCAGCTCAACGGACAGGTACGAGCAGTACTTC.

This sequence joins TRBV7-4 and TRBJ1-2; D unclear. V lost 6 bases to trimming and J lost 2 bases, with 13 bases between them. The CDR3 length is 14 residues. Germline assignment: CDR1 SGHVT and CDR2 SQSDAQ. The CDR3 coding sequence is TGTGCCAGCAGGCGGGAGGGTTGGAACTATGGCTACACCTTC. Its protein is CASRREGWNYGYTF.

The chain uses TRBV28 and TRBJ2-3; the D is unclear. This CDR3 has 11 amino acids. Germline assignment: CDR1 MDHEN and CDR2 SYDVKM. Deletions cut 3 bases from V and 5 bases from J, with 3 bases between. The CDR3 reads CASSLKDTQYF. CDR3 nucleotide sequence: TGTGCCAGCAGTTTGAAAGATACGCAGTATTTT.

The gene calls are TRBV5-6 and TRBJ2-1; D call uncertain. The CDR3 length is 11 residues. Germline-derived CDR1 and CDR2 are SGHDT and YYEEEE. V was cut by 4 bases and J by 4 bases, with 3 bases left in between. Here the CDR3 DNA reads TGTGCCAGCAGCACATACAATGAGCAGTTCTTC. This codes for CASSTYNEQFF.

This sequence joins TRBV6-1 and TRBJ2-7, with 14 bases lining up with TRBD2. Germline-derived CDR1 and CDR2 are MNHNS and SASEGT. The junction had 17 bases not matched to a gene; V was cut back by 1 base and J by 3 bases. The CDR3 has 21 amino acids. CDR3 DNA: TGTGCCAGCAGTGAAGGGGCAGATTGGACTAGCGGGAGGTTTAATAGCTACGAGCAGTACTTC. Protein sequence: CASSEGADWTSGRFNSYEQYF.

This chain connects TRBV5-5 to TRBJ1-1; no clear D. This CDR3 spans 13 amino acids. Trimming pared 2 bases from V and 2 bases from J, leaving 7 bases between. Germline-derived CDR1 and CDR2 are SGHKS and YYEKEE (reference sequence). CDR3 region: CASSFGGNTEAFF. As DNA, the CDR3 is TGTGCCAGCAGCTTCGGAGGAAACACTGAAGCTTTCTTT.

The rearrangement uses TRBV14 and TRBJ2-1; the D gene is possibly TRBD2 (6 bases). V was cut by 0 bases and J by 5 bases, with 14 bases left in between. The CDR3 is made up of 16 amino acids. The germline CDR1 and CDR2 sequences are SGHDN and FVKESK. The CDR3 coding sequence is TGTGCCAGCAGCCAAGACCCGGGAGCGGGTAACAATGAGCAGTTCTTC. As protein: CASSQDPGAGNNEQFF.

The gene calls are TRBV19 and TRBJ2-1, with 9 bases aligning to TRBD2. There are 15 residues in the CDR3. Per the germline V gene, CDR1 is LNHDA and CDR2 is SQIVND (reference sequence). Trimming removed 7 bases from V and 0 bases from J; junction bases left unmatched: 4. The CDR3: CASMISGSSYNEQFF. The DNA of the CDR3 is TGTGCCAGTATGATTAGCGGGAGCTCCTACAATGAGCAGTTCTTC.

V usage is TRBV7-9 and J usage is TRBJ2-1; 7 positions agree with TRBD2. The CDR3 length is 15 residues. V was clipped by 6 bases and J by 6 bases; unmatched bases: 11. CDR1 and CDR2 from the germline V gene are SEHNR and FQNEAQ (reference sequence). The CDR3 coding sequence is TGTGCCAGCAGACCGGGAGGTATCGGGGGCAATGAGCAGTTCTTC. Amino acid sequence: CASRPGGIGGNEQFF.

CDR3: CASSRRGRGYGYTF. The CDR3 DNA follows: TGTGCCAGCAGCCGTAGGGGGCGAGGCTATGGCTACACCTTC. The gene calls are TRBV28 and TRBJ1-2, with 7 bases aligning to TRBD1. This CDR3 spans 14 amino acids. V lost 6 bases to trimming and J lost 4 bases; unmatched junction nucleotides: 8. Looked up from germline, CDR1 is MDHEN and CDR2 is SYDVKM.

The chain has TRBV4-3 and TRBJ1-6; D is unresolved. CDR1 LGHNA and CDR2 YSLEER come from the germline V gene. The CDR3 is 17 residues long. Trimming pared 1 base from V and 0 bases from J, leaving 10 bases between. This CDR3 reads CASSQGKISSYNSPLHF. The CDR3 bases are TGCGCCAGCAGCCAAGGGAAGATTAGCTCCTATAATTCACCCCTCCACTTT.

Only one count was recorded for this clone. The chain joins TRBV7-9 to TRBJ2-2, with a tentative D call TRBD2 (6 bases). Between the trimmed V and J ends, which lost 4 bases and 4 bases, there was a span of 13 bases. This CDR3 region has 15 residues. Looked up from germline, CDR1 is SEHNR and CDR2 is FQNEAQ (reference sequence). CDR3 in amino acids: CASSSGGPVTGELFF. The CDR3 DNA reads as TGTGCCAGCAGCTCCGGAGGGCCTGTCACCGGGGAGCTGTTTTTT.

The gene calls are TRBV14 and TRBJ2-1, with a weak D call TRBD2 (5 bases). The V end lost 4 bases, the J end lost 1 base, and 17 bases lay between the germline ends. Per germline, CDR1 SGHDN and CDR2 FVKESK. The CDR3 spans 17 residues. The CDR3 DNA follows: TGTGCCAGCAGCCCCGGGGTAAGGGCCCATTCCTACAATGAGCAGTTCTTC. This codes for CASSPGVRAHSYNEQFF. The variable domain in full, completed from reference TRBV14 and TRBJ2-1, reads EAGVTQFPSHSVIEKGQTVTLRCDPISGHDNLYWYRRVMGKEIKFLLHFVKESKQDESGMPNNRFLAERTGGTYSTLKVQPAELEDSGVYFCASSPGVRAHSYNEQFFGPGTRLTVL.